The 13 T cell receptor beta chains presented below share a single source sample, sequenced in a study of control samples from healthy donors and cancer patients (dated by TCRdb to the early 2020s). Library construction relied on the immunoSEQ multiplex PCR assay. The clones in this table, taken by TCRdb from immuneACCESS, are in-frame only. Not every clone is retained; where verified, under half of the shortfall comes from an unresolved V gene, and the cause of the rest is unknown. The sample table shows under 70,000 clones, and over 75% are seen once. About 3.8% of the sample lies in the top ten. Sequencing was performed on blood. The receptors originated from a middle-aged man in good health.

In its sample, this clone was seen a few times. V and J are TRBV5-4 and TRBJ2-5; the D gene is possibly TRBD1 (5 bases). Germline CDR1 and CDR2: SGHNT and YYREEE (reference sequence). Trimming removed 5 bases from V and 3 bases from J, with 14 bases in between. The CDR3 contains 14 residues. CDR3 nucleotides: TGTGCCAGCAGTACCGAGACAGTAAAAGAGACCCAGTACTTC. Protein product: CASSTETVKETQYF.

The genes are TRBV7-2 and TRBJ2-3; D not resolved. The CDR3 sequence is 12 residues long. Trimming removed 5 bases from V and 6 bases from J, with 9 bases in between. Germline V gives CDR1 SGHTA, CDR2 FQGNSA. This chain's CDR3 is CASSRGWDTQYF. CDR3 sequence (DNA): TGTGCCAGCAGCCGTGGATGGGATACGCAGTATTTT.

The chain employs TRBV21-1 and TRBJ2-7; TRBD2, the table's D call, was not compared with the DNA. TRBV21-1 corresponds to a pseudogene. This CDR3 contains 16 residues. CDR3 amino acids: CASSKMSSARRNEQYF. The CDR3, as DNA: TGTGCCAGCAGCAAAATGTCTTCCGCTAGAAGAAACGAGCAGTACTTC.

The V call is TRBV13, the J call TRBJ2-7; TRBD1 matches 8 bases. Germline V lookup: CDR1 PRHDT, CDR2 FYEKMQ (reference sequence). This CDR3 is 15 amino acids long. Trimming removed 5 bases from V and 4 bases from J; junction bases left unmatched: 10. The CDR3 nucleotides read TGTGCCAGCAGCGATAGACAGGGGATTTCGTACGAGCAGTACTTC. Encoded protein: CASSDRQGISYEQYF.

This clone was seen more than once but under ten times. The V call is TRBV13, the J call TRBJ1-1; TRBD1 agrees at 8 bases. The germline gives CDR1 PRHDT, CDR2 FYEKMQ (reference sequence). V gave up 4 bases and J gave up 0 bases; unmatched junction bases: 4. CDR3 length: 15 residues. CDR3 residues: CASSYRGWVNTEAFF. The CDR3 bases are TGTGCCAGCAGCTACAGGGGGTGGGTGAACACTGAAGCTTTCTTT. Full variable domain (outside the CDR3, taken from reference TRBV13 and TRBJ1-1): AAGVIQSPRHLIKEKRETATLKCYPIPRHDTVYWYQQGPGQDPQFLISFYEKMQSDKGSIPDRFSAQQFSDYHSELNMSSLELGDSALYFCASSYRGWVNTEAFFGQGTRLTVV.

The V and J genes are TRBV27 and TRBJ2-3; 7 bases fit TRBD2. The CDR3 is made up of 14 amino acids. Germline CDR1 MNHEY, CDR2 SMNVEV (reference sequence). Losses at the gene ends were 4 bases for V and 4 bases for J; bases not matched to a gene: 5. This CDR3 is CASSSSRGADTQYF. The CDR3 bases are TGTGCCAGCAGTTCTTCTCGGGGGGCAGATACGCAGTATTTT.

This clone appeared once. The chain combines TRBV7-3 with TRBJ2-1; tentatively, D is TRBD1 or TRBD2 (5 bases each). Germline values: CDR1 SGHTA, CDR2 FQGTGA. V dropped 5 bases and J dropped 3 bases, with 14 bases sitting between them. There are 15 residues in the CDR3. The CDR3 nucleotides are TGTGCCAGCAGCACCGGGACCCCCTTCTACAATGAGCAGTTCTTC. It codes for CASSTGTPFYNEQFF.

The genes are TRBV10-3 and TRBJ2-5, with TRBD1 matching over 9 bases. Germline V gene sequence: CDR1 ENHRY, CDR2 SYGVKD. The CDR3 has 14 residues. V was clipped by 6 bases and J by 5 bases; unmatched bases: 7. CDR3 residues: CAIRGTGTKETQYF. The CDR3 DNA reads TGTGCCATCAGGGGGACAGGGACTAAGGAGACCCAGTACTTC.

The V call is TRBV10-1, the J call TRBJ2-1; D is unclear. Germline assignment: CDR1 WNHNN and CDR2 SYGVQD (reference sequence). CDR3 length: 14 amino acids. V was shortened by 5 bases and J by 1 base, with 9 bases between the two germline ends. The CDR3 reads CASSRPGSYNEQFF. Written as DNA, the CDR3 is TGCGCCAGCAGTAGGCCCGGGTCCTACAATGAGCAGTTCTTC.

This clone showed up just once. The chain links TRBV5-5 to TRBJ2-3; 11 positions match TRBD2. The V gene end was trimmed by 6 bases and the J gene end by 3 bases; junction bases not matched to a gene: 6. The CDR3 is made up of 15 amino acids. CDR1 SGHKS and CDR2 YYEKEE come from the germline V gene (reference sequence). CDR3 sequence (DNA): TGTGCCAGCAACAATTTAGCGGGGGGGACAGATACGCAGTATTTT. Protein: CASNNLAGGTDTQYF.

The chain recombines TRBV7-6 with TRBJ2-1; TRBD2 matches 7 bases. The CDR3 covers 17 residues. The germline V gene has CDR1 SGHVS and CDR2 FNYEAQ. Losses at the gene ends were 5 bases for V and 8 bases for J; bases not matched to a gene: 18. For the CDR3, the DNA is TGTGCCAGCAGCGAGAATAGCGGTGCGGGAGTAGGCCATGAGCAGTTCTTC. The encoded protein is CASSENSGAGVGHEQFF.

The chain employs TRBV2 and TRBJ2-5; possibly TRBD1 for D (6 bases). Germline CDR1 SNHLY, CDR2 FYNNEI. Trimming stripped 10 bases from V and 0 bases from J, with 12 bases between. The CDR3 sequence is 13 residues long. The CDR3 bases are TGTGCCATCCTAGGACAGAACCAAGAGACCCAGTACTTC. Residues: CAILGQNQETQYF.

This clone appeared once. This chain uses TRBV4-2 with TRBJ1-5; perhaps TRBD1 as D (5 bases). Germline loops: CDR1 LGHNA, CDR2 YNFKEQ. The CDR3 extends over 14 amino acids. Deletions cut 1 base from V and 4 bases from J, with 8 bases between. In nucleotides, the CDR3 is TGTGCCAGCAGCCAAGGACAGTATAATCAGCCCCAGCATTTT. Translated: CASSQGQYNQPQHF.